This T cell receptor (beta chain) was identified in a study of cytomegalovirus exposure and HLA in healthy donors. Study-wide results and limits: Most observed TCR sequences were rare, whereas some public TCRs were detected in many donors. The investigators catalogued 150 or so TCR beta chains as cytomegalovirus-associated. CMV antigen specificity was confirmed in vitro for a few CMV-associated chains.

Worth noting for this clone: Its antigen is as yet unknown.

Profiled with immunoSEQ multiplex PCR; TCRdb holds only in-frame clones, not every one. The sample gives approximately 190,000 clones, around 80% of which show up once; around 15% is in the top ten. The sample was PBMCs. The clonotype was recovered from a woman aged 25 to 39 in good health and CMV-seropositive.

The CDR3 is CASSYTPGQGYGYTF. The DNA of the CDR3 is TGTGCCAGCAGTTATACCCCCGGACAGGGGTATGGCTACACCTTC. J is TRBJ1-2 and V is TRBV6-5, with 9 positions matching TRBD1. The germline gives CDR1 MNHEY, CDR2 SVGAGI. CDR3 length equals 15 residues. With V trimmed by 3 bases and J by 5 bases, 7 bases remained unmatched.